The 27 T cell receptor beta chains listed next were all sequenced from one sample in a study of blood T cell repertoires in COVID-19. This table comes from immunoSEQ multiplex PCR, and its TCRdb copy is limited to in-frame clones, with some not included. Here the sample spans about 160,000 clones, roughly 90% being singletons. The sequenced sample was peripheral blood. Receptors were obtained from a young man with acute or convalescent COVID-19.

This clone was found a few times. The chain recombines TRBV5-1 with TRBJ1-3; D is uncertain. Trimming pared 3 bases from V and 5 bases from J, leaving 12 bases between. CDR1 is SGHRS, CDR2 YFSETQ, per germline. The CDR3 extends over 14 amino acids. The CDR3: CASSSSGQRNTIYF. Written as DNA, the CDR3 is TGCGCCAGCAGCTCTAGCGGGCAGCGAAACACCATATATTTT.

The J gene is TRBJ1-1, the V gene TRBV12-3 or TRBV12-4; TRBD1 is a possible D gene (6 bases). The CDR3 sequence is 13 residues long. The ends were cut back, 7 bases at V and 3 bases at J, with 12 bases in the middle. For the CDR3, the DNA is TGTGCCAGCACCATTAACAGGGACACTGAAGCTTTCTTT. This translates into CASTINRDTEAFF.

This chain links TRBV5-1 with TRBJ1-1, with 8 bases matching TRBD1. The ends lost 4 bases at V and 6 bases at J; junction bases unmatched: 5. The CDR3 runs to 13 residues. Looked up from germline, CDR1 is SGHRS and CDR2 is YFSETQ. The CDR3 DNA reads TGCGCCAGCAGCCCGGACAGGGTGGCTGAAGCTTTCTTT. Its protein product is CASSPDRVAEAFF.

The rearrangement links TRBV27 to TRBJ1-1; perhaps TRBD1 as D (6 bases). This CDR3 region has 16 residues. Germline lookup yields CDR1 MNHEY and CDR2 SMNVEV (reference sequence). Trimming pared 6 bases from V and 0 bases from J, leaving 17 bases between. The CDR3 is CASRRSIQGMNTEAFF. CDR3 DNA sequence: TGTGCCAGCAGGCGAAGCATACAGGGAATGAACACTGAAGCTTTCTTT.

This clone was recorded once. V is TRBV5-5 and J is TRBJ2-1, with TRBD2 identical over 12 bases. Germline V gene data show CDR1 as SGHKS and CDR2 as YYEKEE (reference sequence). Trimming took 0 bases from V and 4 from J; bases not matched to a gene: 8. This CDR3 is 18 amino acids long. The CDR3 here is CASSLGLAGGPRYNEQFF. The CDR3 coding sequence is TGTGCCAGCAGCTTGGGTCTAGCGGGAGGGCCGCGGTACAATGAGCAGTTCTTC.

With respect to this clone: This specimen includes other DNA sequences encoding the same CDR3. V usage is TRBV3-1 (or the pseudogene TRBV3-2) and J usage is TRBJ1-3; D is undetermined. The ends were cut back, 3 bases at V and 4 bases at J, with 7 bases in the middle. Germline CDR1 and CDR2: LGHDT and YNNKEL (reference sequence). This CDR3 region has 13 residues. The CDR3 spells CASSQIQGNTIYF. CDR3 bases: TGTGCCAGCAGCCAGATACAGGGAAACACCATATATTTT.

V usage is TRBV4-1 and J usage is TRBJ1-1; D call uncertain. Germline CDR1 MGHRA, CDR2 YSYEKL. The CDR3 has 11 residues. V lost 3 bases, J lost 5 bases, and 4 bases lay in between. The CDR3 is CASSHPTEAFF. CDR3 DNA sequence: TGCGCCAGCAGCCATCCTACTGAAGCTTTCTTT.

This rearrangement joins TRBV19 to TRBJ2-1; 10 positions match TRBD2. Germline loops: CDR1 LNHDA, CDR2 SQIVND (reference sequence). V gave up 1 base and J gave up 13 bases; unmatched junction bases: 10. This CDR3 region has 15 residues. CDR3 residues: CASSIVASGGLLQFF. The CDR3 DNA follows: TGTGCCAGTAGTATAGTTGCTAGCGGGGGCCTCCTTCAGTTCTTC.

The chain employs TRBV14 and TRBJ1-1; TRBD1 might be the D (6 bases). This CDR3 is built from 16 residues. Looked up from germline, CDR1 is SGHDN and CDR2 is FVKESK. V was pared by 3 bases and J by 1 base, with 15 bases between. CDR3 sequence reads: CASSHRGPFENTEAFF. CDR3 nucleotides: TGTGCCAGCAGCCACAGGGGCCCCTTCGAGAACACTGAAGCTTTCTTT.

A note on this clone: At one of its ends the junction is not consistent with the germline gene, which may arise from a read error. V is TRBV7-2 and J is TRBJ2-7; possibly TRBD1 for D (5 bases). Germline assignment: CDR1 SGHTA and CDR2 FQGNSA. This CDR3 is 12 amino acids long. Written as DNA, the CDR3 is TGTGCCAGCACCTTAAATAGGGGCGAGCAGTACTTC. Its translation: CASTLNRGEQYF.

The V gene is TRBV13, the J gene TRBJ1-3, with TRBD1 identical over 10 bases. CDR3 length equals 14 residues. Germline V gene data show CDR1 as PRHDT and CDR2 as FYEKMQ (reference sequence). The J segment lost 4 bases and the V segment lost 5 bases, leaving 2 bases of the junction unmatched. CDR3 nucleotide sequence: TGTGCCAGCAGCCTGGGACAGGGGGGAAACACCATATATTTT. This sequence encodes CASSLGQGGNTIYF.

The V call is TRBV2, the J call TRBJ1-2; weak D call: TRBD1 (6 bases). Trimming pared 5 bases from V and 4 bases from J, leaving 11 bases between. Germline CDR1 is SNHLY and CDR2 is FYNNEI. The CDR3 spans 13 residues. Here the CDR3 DNA reads TGTGCCAGCAGTCCACAGGGTTCCTATGGCTACACCTTC. Its translation is CASSPQGSYGYTF.

This sequence joins TRBV5-1 and TRBJ2-1; 8 nucleotides line up with TRBD1. CDR1 and CDR2 from the germline V gene are SGHRS and YFSETQ. This CDR3 is built from 13 residues. V was clipped by 7 bases and J by 5 bases; unmatched bases: 5. CDR3 amino acids: CASRDRSDNEQFF. The CDR3 region has the DNA TGCGCCAGCCGGGACAGGTCGGACAATGAGCAGTTCTTC.

The chain recombines TRBV4-1 with TRBJ2-7, with D perhaps matching TRBD2 (6 bases). Germline lookup yields CDR1 MGHRA and CDR2 YSYEKL. V shed 1 base and J shed 6 bases, with 16 bases lying between them. There are 15 residues in the CDR3. CDR3: CASSQGRLTGAEQYF. CDR3 bases: TGCGCCAGCAGCCAAGGCAGACTAACGGGAGCCGAGCAGTACTTC.

The chain has TRBV12-3 or TRBV12-4 and TRBJ1-5; D perhaps matches TRBD1 (6 bases). Between the trimmed V and J ends, which lost 6 bases and 7 bases, there was a span of 13 bases. This CDR3 contains 13 residues. The DNA for the CDR3 is TGTGCCAGCAGGGACAGTTTAGGCCAGCCCCAGCATTTT. It translates to CASRDSLGQPQHF.

This chain uses TRBV7-2 with TRBJ2-5; unclear D gene. Germline V gene sequence: CDR1 SGHTA, CDR2 FQGNSA. The CDR3 is 14 residues long. With 1 base removed from V and 7 bases from J, the gap between germline ends came to 13 bases. CDR3 region: CASSLDELRRTQYF. In DNA form, the CDR3 reads TGTGCCAGCAGCTTAGATGAGCTGCGGAGGACCCAGTACTTC.

The V call is TRBV6-5, the J call TRBJ2-1; D is possibly TRBD1 (5 bases). The germline gives CDR1 MNHEY, CDR2 SVGAGI. CDR3 length: 13 residues. V lost 5 bases and J lost 3, with 8 bases in between. CDR3 in DNA: TGTGCCAGCAGTCTACAGGTCTACAATGAGCAGTTCTTC. It codes for CASSLQVYNEQFF.

This sequence joins TRBV27 and TRBJ1-1, with unresolved D. Germline CDR1 is MNHEY and CDR2 is SMNVEV (reference sequence). This CDR3 has 12 residues. V lost 8 bases, J lost 0 bases, and 7 bases lay in between. In nucleotides, the CDR3 is TGTGCCAGCGGCACCCTGAACACTGAAGCTTTCTTT. Translation gives CASGTLNTEAFF.

The J gene is TRBJ2-1, the V gene TRBV24-1; D is unresolved. The V and J ends lost 9 bases and 8 bases respectively, with 13 bases between them. This CDR3 contains 12 residues. Germline CDR1 reads KGHDR; CDR2 reads SFDVKD. The chain's CDR3 is CATFSSSDEQFF. CDR3 sequence (DNA): TGTGCCACCTTTAGTTCCTCCGATGAGCAGTTCTTC.

The chain combines TRBV27 with TRBJ2-6; TRBD1 might be the D (5 bases). Trimming removed 2 bases from V and 1 base from J, with 12 bases in between. The CDR3 totals 17 residues. Germline-derived CDR1 and CDR2 are MNHEY and SMNVEV (reference sequence). The CDR3 sequence is CASSLDSLFSGANVLTF. In DNA, the CDR3 is TGTGCCAGCAGTTTAGACAGCCTATTTTCTGGGGCCAACGTCCTGACTTTC.

The chain employs TRBV18 and TRBJ1-2, with a possible D match to TRBD1 (5 bases). This CDR3 spans 14 amino acids. Trimming cost V 3 bases and J 1 base, with 9 bases left between them. Germline V gives CDR1 KGHSH, CDR2 LQKENI. The CDR3 region has the DNA TGTGCCAGCTCACCGGTAGGGGATAACTATGGCTACACCTTC. Its protein product is CASSPVGDNYGYTF. Full variable domain (missing parts from reference TRBV18 and TRBJ1-2): NAGVMQNPRHLVRRRGQEARLRCSPMKGHSHVYWYRQLPEEGLKFMVYLQKENIIDESGMPKERFSAEFPKEGPSILRIQQVVRGDSAAYFCASSPVGDNYGYTFGSGTRLTVV.

The J gene is TRBJ2-3, the V gene TRBV18; TRBD2 matches 15 bases. The CDR3 is 18 residues long. Trimming took 3 bases from V and 2 from J; bases not matched to a gene: 6. In germline, CDR1 is KGHSH, CDR2 LQKENI. The CDR3 protein is CASSPRTSGRGNTDTQYF. The CDR3 DNA reads TGTGCCAGCTCACCGAGGACTAGCGGGAGGGGGAACACAGATACGCAGTATTTT.

This sequence joins TRBV5-4 and TRBJ2-2; D is possibly TRBD1 (5 bases). The germline CDR1 and CDR2 sequences are SGHNT and YYREEE (reference sequence). Trimming pared 2 bases from V and 1 base from J, leaving 12 bases between. CDR3 size: 16 residues. CDR3 sequence (DNA): TGTGCCAGCAGCTTTCTAACCGGACAGAACACCGGGGAGCTGTTTTTT. It is translated as CASSFLTGQNTGELFF. Based on the CDR3 plus reference TRBV5-4 and TRBJ2-2, the full variable domain is ETGVTQSPTHLIKTRGQQVTLRCSSQSGHNTVSWYQQALGQGPQFIFQYYREEENGRGNFPPRFSGLQFPNYSSELNVNALELDDSALYLCASSFLTGQNTGELFFGEGSRLTVL.

The chain is built from TRBV19 and TRBJ2-7, with a tentative D call TRBD1 (5 bases). Trimming cost V 5 bases and J 6 bases, with 23 bases left between them. The length of the CDR3 is 16 residues. Germline V lookup: CDR1 LNHDA, CDR2 SQIVND (reference sequence). Written as DNA, the CDR3 is TGTGCCAGTAGTCCTTCAGGGTGGCAGGGTGACTTCGAGCAGTACTTC. This sequence encodes CASSPSGWQGDFEQYF.

This clone has a single count. The chain joins TRBV21-1 to TRBJ2-7; the listed D gene, TRBD2, was not tested against the DNA. TRBV21-1 is an annotated pseudogene. The CDR3 is 15 residues long. The CDR3 DNA follows: TGTGCCAGCAGCAACGTTGCGGCAGCCTCCTACGAGCAGTACTTC. This sequence encodes CASSNVAAASYEQYF.

The gene calls are TRBV14 and TRBJ2-2; 7 nucleotides line up with TRBD2. The CDR3 totals 16 residues. V lost 2 bases and J lost 7; bases outside the gene matches: 10. Germline CDR1 is SGHDN and CDR2 is FVKESK. Here the CDR3 DNA reads TGTGCCAGCAGCCAACCCGGACTAGTCTTCGGCGGGGAGCTGTTTTTT. This codes for CASSQPGLVFGGELFF. The variable domain in full, completed from reference TRBV14 and TRBJ2-2, reads EAGVTQFPSHSVIEKGQTVTLRCDPISGHDNLYWYRRVMGKEIKFLLHFVKESKQDESGMPNNRFLAERTGGTYSTLKVQPAELEDSGVYFCASSQPGLVFGGELFFGEGSRLTVL.

Details on this clone: At the DNA level, this CDR3 is encoded by other sequences in the same sample as well. The CDR3 bases are TGTGCCAGCAGCGTATGGACAGGGGGCAACTATGGCTACACCTTC. Amino acids: CASSVWTGGNYGYTF. The V call is TRBV9, the J call TRBJ1-2, with TRBD1 identical over 11 bases. Germline assignment: CDR1 SGDLS and CDR2 YYNGEE. V shed 1 base and J 2 bases; nucleotides not matched to a gene: 1. CDR3 length: 15 amino acids. Variable domain in full (rest from reference TRBV9 and TRBJ1-2): DSGVTQTPKHLITATGQRVTLRCSPRSGDLSVYWYQQSLDQGLQFLIQYYNGEERAKGNILERFSAQQFPDLHSELNLSSLELGDSALYFCASSVWTGGNYGYTFGSGTRLTVV.